The 10 T cell receptor beta chains given below trace back to one sample, sequenced in a study of early T cells in non-severe SARS-CoV-2 infection. Each CDR3 protein is one row after TCRdb ran MiXCR on the 5' RACE reads. The sample includes 20,000 to 30,000 distinct CDR3 sequences, about 4.6% seen only once; the top ten take 10%. Sequencing was done on a sample of whole blood. Receptor source: an adult who was a healthcare worker with PCR-confirmed SARS-CoV-2 infection or an uninfected control (not recorded which).

This clonotype occurred many times. The CDR3, as DNA: TGTGCCAGCAGCTCCGGACTAGCGGGAGGAGGAGAGACCCAGTACTTC. Protein: CASSSGLAGGGETQYF. The J gene is TRBJ2-5, the V gene TRBV11-2; 14 bases agree with TRBD2. The CDR3 runs to 16 residues. Germline trimming cut 4 bases from V and 4 bases from J; bases unmatched to any gene: 5. Per germline, CDR1 SGHAT and CDR2 FQNNGV. The variable domain in full, with the rest retrieved from reference TRBV11-2 and TRBJ2-5, is EAGVAQSPRYKIIEKRQSVAFWCNPISGHATLYWYQQILGQGPKLLIQFQNNGVVDDSQLPKDRFSAERLKGVDSTLKIQPAKLEDSAVYLCASSSGLAGGGETQYFGPGTRLLVL.

Ten or more counts support this clonotype. The chain recombines TRBV20-1 with TRBJ2-7; D not certain. V lost 3 bases to trimming and J lost 1 base, with 7 bases between them. Germline loops: CDR1 DFQATT, CDR2 SNEGSKA (reference sequence). This CDR3 contains 12 residues. CDR3 region: CSARPLSYEQYF. CDR3 nucleotides: TGCAGTGCTAGGCCACTATCCTACGAGCAGTACTTC.

The chain couples TRBV6-5 to TRBJ2-1; 9 bases match TRBD2. There are 18 residues in the CDR3. J was trimmed by 7 bases and V by 0 bases; bases with no gene match: 13. CDR1 MNHEY and CDR2 SVGAGI come from the germline V gene. Here the CDR3 DNA reads TGTGCCAGCAGTTACTCCATCCCCGGGACTAGCTTTCTGAATGAGCAGTTCTTC. It encodes CASSYSIPGTSFLNEQFF.

This clonotype was recorded at least ten times. The genes are TRBV7-9 and TRBJ2-7; possibly TRBD1 for D (5 bases). This CDR3 contains 13 residues. Looked up from germline, CDR1 is SEHNR and CDR2 is FQNEAQ (reference sequence). The V end lost 5 bases, the J end lost 1 base, and 9 bases lay between the germline ends. DNA for the CDR3: TGTGCCAGCAGCGCCGACAGTTCCTACGAGCAGTACTTC. Translated, it gives CASSADSSYEQYF.

In DNA, the CDR3 is TGTGCCAGCAGCCCAAGACAGGGTAACACCGGGGAGCTGTTTTTT. Amino acid sequence: CASSPRQGNTGELFF. The chain is built from TRBV11-2 and TRBJ2-2, with TRBD1 identical over 7 bases. CDR3 length: 15 amino acids. CDR1 SGHAT and CDR2 FQNNGV come from the germline V gene. V trimming: 5 bases; J trimming: 2 bases; junction bases outside the gene matches: 5.

This clonotype has a count of ten or more. The chain employs TRBV9 and TRBJ2-7; weak D call: TRBD2 (5 bases). The CDR3 is 14 residues long. Germline assignment: CDR1 SGDLS and CDR2 YYNGEE. Deletions cut 4 bases from V and 6 bases from J, with 17 bases between. CDR3 DNA: TGTGCCAGCAGCCTAGCAGAGTACGAGATCGAGCAGTACTTC. This translates into CASSLAEYEIEQYF.

This clonotype was seen at least ten times. The V gene is TRBV6-2 or TRBV6-3, the J gene TRBJ2-1; D ambiguous. The CDR3 spans 15 residues. V lost 7 bases to trimming and J lost 12 bases, with 25 bases between them. Germline V gene sequence: CDR1 MNHEY, CDR2 SVGEGT. Here the CDR3 reads CASILDGAQPRGQFF. The CDR3 nucleotides read TGTGCCAGCATTCTGGACGGAGCCCAGCCTCGTGGGCAGTTCTTC.

This clonotype came up many times. J is TRBJ2-7 and V is TRBV27; 12 bases line up with TRBD2. Trimming at V came to 0 bases and at J to 6 bases, leaving 3 bases not matched to a gene. This CDR3 contains 15 residues. Germline V gene sequence: CDR1 MNHEY, CDR2 SMNVEV (reference sequence). In DNA, the CDR3 is TGTGCCAGCAGTTTATCCTGGACTAGCGGGACCGAGCAGTACTTC. This codes for CASSLSWTSGTEQYF.

This clonotype was observed at least ten times. The genes are TRBV7-2 and TRBJ2-7, with D possibly TRBD1 on 6 matching bases. The CDR3 totals 15 residues. CDR1 SGHTA and CDR2 FQGNSA come from the germline V gene. The ends were cut back, 5 bases at V and 6 bases at J, with 20 bases in the middle. CDR3 protein: CASSVSGRGSGEQYF. CDR3 sequence (DNA): TGTGCCAGCAGCGTTTCTGGCAGGGGAAGTGGCGAGCAGTACTTC.

This clonotype was found a few times. The chain combines TRBV5-1 with TRBJ2-1; the D gene could be TRBD1 or TRBD2 (5 bases each). The V gene lost 0 bases and the J gene lost 6 bases, with 13 bases spanning the gap. This CDR3 is built from 15 residues. Germline V lookup: CDR1 SGHRS, CDR2 YFSETQ. The DNA for the CDR3 is TGCGCCAGCAGCTTGGACGGGGCCGGTGCCAATGAGCAGTTCTTC. This gives the protein CASSLDGAGANEQFF. Using reference TRBV5-1 and TRBJ2-1 for the parts outside the CDR3, the full variable domain is KAGVTQTPRYLIKTRGQQVTLSCSPISGHRSVSWYQQTPGQGLQFLFEYFSETQRNKGNFPGRFSGRQFSNSRSEMNVSTLELGDSALYLCASSLDGAGANEQFFGPGTRLTVL.